The clone carrying this TCR beta chain was observed at least ten times. The antigen remains unidentified. The data originate from a study of T-cell memory formation after mild COVID-19. Overall study: There were largely donor-specific TCR clusters.

The V gene end was trimmed by 4 bases and the J gene end by 9 bases; junction bases not matched to a gene: 13. The CDR3 totals 15 residues. Per germline, CDR1 SGHRS and CDR2 YFSETQ. Whole-study findings and limits: Second-wave clones reaching peak frequency on day 37 lacked confirmed SARS-CoV-2 specificity. Balance between CD4 and CD8 was seen in clones contracting day 15 to 85, and a CD4+ lean was seen in later expanders.

Libraries for TCRalpha and TCRbeta carried sample barcodes and unique molecular identifiers via 5'RACE. TCRdb used MiXCR to reprocess the 5' RACE reads, holding one entry per CDR3 protein. The table records fewer than 250,000 distinct CDR3 sequences, about 10% of them present only once. This clonotype was sampled from a man younger than 30 who had mild COVID-19 (a few samples of this study predate the infection). Cell type and time point are not known. This chain links TRBV5-1 with TRBJ2-1, with 7 bases identical to TRBD1. Specimen: PBMCs or a T cell subset sorted from them (not recorded which). CDR3 sequence: CASSPAGAGGAEQFF. Here the CDR3 DNA reads TGCGCCAGCAGCCCGGCCGGTGCAGGGGGAGCTGAGCAGTTCTTC.